The sequence of this T cell receptor beta chain was determined in a study of regulatory T cells in long-lasting Graves disease. On the study more broadly: Persistent cases took antithyroid drugs over 5 years and stayed TSH receptor antibody positive. Notes on the study in general: It was in persistent disease that TRBV28, TRBJ1-2 and TRBJ2-5 were favored. Examination was confined to peripheral blood, excluding thyroid tissue.

Building the TCR beta libraries relied on iRepertoire HTBI primers, and CDR3 regions underwent Arm-PCR. TCRdb processed the multiplex PCR reads anew with MiXCR; each CDR3 protein has one entry. This table holds 650,000 to 850,000 distinct CDR3 sequences, around 30% found once. The V gene lost 3 bases and the J gene lost 4 bases, with 16 bases spanning the gap. Germline lookup yields CDR1 SGDLS and CDR2 YYNGEE. This CDR3 contains 15 residues. Comments on this clonotype: Its target is not known.

Time point noted: persistent/refractory GD, antithyroid drugs over 5 years with positive TRAb. PBMC RNA served as the TCR library source. Diagnoses of Graves' disease were made by American Thyroid Association guidelines. The origin of this receptor is a female donor with Graves disease. The sample here was peripheral blood mononuclear cells (PBMCs), taken when the disease was refractory, from a patient treated with antithyroid drugs. The chain employs TRBV9 and TRBJ1-1, with D unclear. This chain's CDR3 is CASSGKTGRGTEAFF. The CDR3 DNA is TGTGCCAGCAGCGGAAAGACCGGACGGGGCACTGAAGCTTTCTTT. The full variable domain, completed using reference TRBV9 and TRBJ1-1, is DSGVTQTPKHLITATGQRVTLRCSPRSGDLSVYWYQQSLDQGLQFLIQYYNGEERAKGNILERFSAQQFPDLHSELNLSSLELGDSALYFCASSGKTGRGTEAFFGQGTRLTVV.